This paragraph covers one TCR beta chain sequence. Its antigen remains unidentified. The CDR3 runs to 16 residues. V lost 0 bases and J lost 7; bases outside the gene matches: 11. Germline V gives CDR1 LGHNA, CDR2 YNFKEQ. PCR primers comprised 60 Vbeta and 13 Jbeta primers. The table came from immunoSEQ multiplex PCR; TCRdb's copy has only in-frame clones and leaves some out. The sample yields approximately 100,000 clones, approximately 79% seen once. This entry is derived from a study of cytomegalovirus exposure and HLA in healthy donors. Study conclusions and caveats: CMV serostatus was the only recorded immune exposure for donors. As a later analysis showed, a missense DCLRE1C variant was linked to trimming of TCR beta V- and J-genes.

This receptor was identified in a man aged 55 to 70 in good health and CMV-seronegative. The sample comprised PBMCs. The chain couples TRBV4-2 to TRBJ1-2; 7 nucleotides agree with TRBD1. CDR3 DNA: TGTGCCAGCAGCCAAGATGATAAGGCAGGGGGAATTGGCTACACCTTC. Translated: CASSQDDKAGGIGYTF.